The sample holds a few counts of the clone carrying this TCR beta chain. Its antigen remains unknown. cDNA synthesis was performed by 5'RACE with 10-nucleotide random UMIs. Whenever a sequencing run was performed, it yielded over 170 million TCR-beta sequences from 15-18 subjects. Using its own MiXCR run on the 5' RACE reads, TCRdb lists one record per CDR3 protein. This sample has tens of thousands of distinct CDR3 sequences; roughly 3.3% occur once, and the top ten carry roughly 2.9%. The data were obtained in a study of neurological immune-mediated disorders. Study-wide findings and caveats: When the repertoires were grouped phylogenetically, those of 18 of the 34 multiple sclerosis patients came together in a single cluster of related CDR3 sequences, which points to a possible repertoire-level signature.

CDR1 is SGHTA and CDR2 is FQGNSA in the germline V gene. CDR3 size: 15 residues. The V segment lost 7 bases and the J segment 5 bases; nucleotides outside the gene matches: 6. Sequencing was performed on PBMCs. The rearrangement links TRBV7-2 to TRBJ2-2; 11 positions match TRBD2. The receptor's source is a woman between 45 and 65 years old with multiple sclerosis. The DNA for the CDR3 is TGTGCCAGCATATTCACTAGCGGGGGAACCGGGGAGCTGTTTTTT. Residues: CASIFTSGGTGELFF.